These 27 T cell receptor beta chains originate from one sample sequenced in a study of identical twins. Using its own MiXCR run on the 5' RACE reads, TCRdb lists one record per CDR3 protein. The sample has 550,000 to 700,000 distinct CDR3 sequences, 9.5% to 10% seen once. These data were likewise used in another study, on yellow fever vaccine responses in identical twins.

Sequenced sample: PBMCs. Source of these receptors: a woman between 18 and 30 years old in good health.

In nucleotides, the CDR3 is TGCGCCAGCAGCCAAGATCCGGAAGACTTGGAGCTGTTTTTT. This codes for CASSQDPEDLELFF. This rearrangement joins TRBV4-3 to TRBJ2-2, with D hard to call. Trimming stripped 0 bases from V and 10 bases from J, with 12 bases between. The CDR3 contains 14 residues. The germline gives CDR1 LGHNA, CDR2 YSLEER.

The CDR3 sequence is CASSSRQNPYEQYF. CDR3 in DNA: TGTGCCAGCAGTTCCCGACAGAATCCCTACGAGCAGTACTTC. The chain couples TRBV27 to TRBJ2-7; possible D gene TRBD1, 5 bases. Germline CDR1 reads MNHEY; CDR2 reads SMNVEV (reference sequence). The CDR3 is made up of 14 amino acids. V lost 4 bases to trimming and J lost 2 bases, with 12 bases between them.

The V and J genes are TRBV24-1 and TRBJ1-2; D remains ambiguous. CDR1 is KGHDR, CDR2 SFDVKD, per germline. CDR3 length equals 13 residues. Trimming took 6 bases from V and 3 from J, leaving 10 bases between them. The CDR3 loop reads CATSLTDYYGYTF. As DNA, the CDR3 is TGTGCCACCAGTCTTACAGATTACTATGGCTACACCTTC.

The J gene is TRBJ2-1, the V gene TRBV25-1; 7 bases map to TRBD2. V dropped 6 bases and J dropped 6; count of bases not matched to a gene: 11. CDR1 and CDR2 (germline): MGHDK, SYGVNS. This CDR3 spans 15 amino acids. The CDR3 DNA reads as TGTGCCAGCAGGGGACGGCCACCGGGGGGCAATGAGCAGTTCTTC. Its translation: CASRGRPPGGNEQFF.

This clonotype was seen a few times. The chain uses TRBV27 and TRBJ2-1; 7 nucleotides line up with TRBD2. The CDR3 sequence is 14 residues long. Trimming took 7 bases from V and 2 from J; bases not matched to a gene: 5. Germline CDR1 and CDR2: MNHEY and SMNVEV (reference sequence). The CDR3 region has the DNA TGTGCCAGCACGTTTACTAGCGCCTACAATGAGCAGTTCTTC. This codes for CASTFTSAYNEQFF.

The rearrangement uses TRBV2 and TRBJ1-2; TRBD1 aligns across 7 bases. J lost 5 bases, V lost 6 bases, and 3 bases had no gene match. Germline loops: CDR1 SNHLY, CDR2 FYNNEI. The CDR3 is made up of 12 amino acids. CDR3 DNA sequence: TGTGCCAGCAGAGGACAGGAGTATGGCTACACCTTC. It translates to CASRGQEYGYTF.

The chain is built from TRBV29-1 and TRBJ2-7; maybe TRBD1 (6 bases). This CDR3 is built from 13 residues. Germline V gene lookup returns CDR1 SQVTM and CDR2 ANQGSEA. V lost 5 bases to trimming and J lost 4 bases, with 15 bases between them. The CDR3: CSVSWGLSYEQYF. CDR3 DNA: TGCAGCGTTAGTTGGGGGCTCTCTTACGAGCAGTACTTC.

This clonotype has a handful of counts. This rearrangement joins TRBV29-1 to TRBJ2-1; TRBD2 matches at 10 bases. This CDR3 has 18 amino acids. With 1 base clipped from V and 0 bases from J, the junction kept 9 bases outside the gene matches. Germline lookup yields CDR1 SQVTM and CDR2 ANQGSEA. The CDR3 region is CSVEGWTSGYRSYNEQFF. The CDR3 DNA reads TGCAGCGTTGAAGGGTGGACTAGCGGTTATCGCTCCTACAATGAGCAGTTCTTC.

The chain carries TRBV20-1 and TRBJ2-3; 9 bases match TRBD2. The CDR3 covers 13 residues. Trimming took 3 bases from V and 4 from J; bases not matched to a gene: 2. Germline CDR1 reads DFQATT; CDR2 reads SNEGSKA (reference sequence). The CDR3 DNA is TGCAGTGCTAGGCGGGAGGGCCCAGATACGCAGTATTTT. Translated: CSARREGPDTQYF.

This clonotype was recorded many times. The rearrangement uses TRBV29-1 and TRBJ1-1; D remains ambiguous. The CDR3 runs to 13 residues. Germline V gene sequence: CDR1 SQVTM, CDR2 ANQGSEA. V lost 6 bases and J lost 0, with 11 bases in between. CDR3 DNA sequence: TGCAGCGTCCTAAATACCATGAACACTGAAGCTTTCTTT. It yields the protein CSVLNTMNTEAFF.

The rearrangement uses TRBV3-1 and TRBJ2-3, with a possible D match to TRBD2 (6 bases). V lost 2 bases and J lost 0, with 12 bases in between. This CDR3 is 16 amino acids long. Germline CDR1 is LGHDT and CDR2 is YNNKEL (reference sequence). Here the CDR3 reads CASSQRRVTSTDTQYF. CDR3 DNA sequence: TGTGCCAGCAGCCAAAGGAGGGTTACTAGCACAGATACGCAGTATTTT.

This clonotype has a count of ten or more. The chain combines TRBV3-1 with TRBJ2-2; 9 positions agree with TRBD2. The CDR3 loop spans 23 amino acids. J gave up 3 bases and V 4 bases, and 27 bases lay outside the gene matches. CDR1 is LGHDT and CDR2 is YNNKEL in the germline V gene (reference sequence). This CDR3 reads CASSPPRVLSGGRALVDTGELFF. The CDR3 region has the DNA TGTGCCAGCAGCCCTCCTCGGGTGCTCTCGGGCGGGAGGGCTCTTGTCGACACCGGGGAGCTGTTTTTT.

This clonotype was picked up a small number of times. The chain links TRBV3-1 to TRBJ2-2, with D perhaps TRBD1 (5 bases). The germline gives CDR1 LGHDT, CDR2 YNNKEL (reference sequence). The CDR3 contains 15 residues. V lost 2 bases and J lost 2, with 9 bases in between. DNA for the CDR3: TGTGCCAGCAGCCAAACAGGTCATAACACCGGGGAGCTGTTTTTT. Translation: CASSQTGHNTGELFF.

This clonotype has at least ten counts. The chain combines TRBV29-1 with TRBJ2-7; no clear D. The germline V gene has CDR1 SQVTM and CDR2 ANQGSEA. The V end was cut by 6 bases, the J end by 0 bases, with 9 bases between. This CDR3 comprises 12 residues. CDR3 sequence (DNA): TGCAGCGTGCGACGGAACTCCTACGAGCAGTACTTC. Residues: CSVRRNSYEQYF.

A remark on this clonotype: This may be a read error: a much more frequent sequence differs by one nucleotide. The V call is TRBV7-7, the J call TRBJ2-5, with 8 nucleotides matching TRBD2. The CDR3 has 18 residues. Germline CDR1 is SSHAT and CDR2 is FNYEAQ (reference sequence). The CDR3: CARSLGYTKRGIQETQYF. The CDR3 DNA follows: TGTGCTAGAAGCTTAGGGTATACGAAGCGGGGGATCCAAGAGACCCAGTACTTC.

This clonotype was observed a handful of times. CDR3 sequence (DNA): TGCAGTGCTAGCTCGACTAGCTGGAACACCGGGGAGCTGTTTTTT. Translation gives CSASSTSWNTGELFF. The V and J genes are TRBV20-1 and TRBJ2-2; 7 nucleotides line up with TRBD2. Germline assignment: CDR1 DFQATT and CDR2 SNEGSKA (reference sequence). The junction had 5 bases not matched to a gene; V was cut back by 3 bases and J by 1 base. The CDR3 runs to 15 residues.

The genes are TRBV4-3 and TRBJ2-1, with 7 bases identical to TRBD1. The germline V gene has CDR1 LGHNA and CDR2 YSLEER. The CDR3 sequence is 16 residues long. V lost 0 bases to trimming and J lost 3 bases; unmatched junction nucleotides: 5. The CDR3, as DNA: TGCGCCAGCAGCCAAGATAGGGGGCGACTCTACAATGAGCAGTTCTTC. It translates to CASSQDRGRLYNEQFF.

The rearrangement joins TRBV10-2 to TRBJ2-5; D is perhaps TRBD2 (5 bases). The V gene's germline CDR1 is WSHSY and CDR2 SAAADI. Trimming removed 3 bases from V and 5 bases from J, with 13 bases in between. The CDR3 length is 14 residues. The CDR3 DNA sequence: TGCGCCAGCAGTGACCCGGGGAGAGGGGAGACCCAGTACTTC. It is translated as CASSDPGRGETQYF.

CDR3 nucleotides: TGTGCCAGCAGTTTAGGGCGGGGGGACCAAGAGACCCAGTACTTC. It yields the protein CASSLGRGDQETQYF. The chain links TRBV12-3 or TRBV12-4 to TRBJ2-5; 8 bases agree with TRBD2. J gave up 0 bases and V 1 base, and 1 base lay outside the gene matches. The CDR3 totals 15 residues.

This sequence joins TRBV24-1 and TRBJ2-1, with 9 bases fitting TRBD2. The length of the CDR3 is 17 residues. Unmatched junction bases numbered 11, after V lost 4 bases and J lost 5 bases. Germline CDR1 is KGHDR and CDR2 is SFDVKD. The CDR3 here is CATSDPIAGAWNNEQFF. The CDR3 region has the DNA TGTGCCACCAGTGACCCCATAGCGGGAGCTTGGAACAATGAGCAGTTCTTC.

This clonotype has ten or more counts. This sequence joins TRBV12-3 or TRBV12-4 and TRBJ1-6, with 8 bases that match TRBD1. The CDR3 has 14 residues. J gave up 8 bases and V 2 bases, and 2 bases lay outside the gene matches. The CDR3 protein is CASSLSGGDSPLHF. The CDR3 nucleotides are TGTGCCAGCAGTTTATCAGGGGGCGATTCACCCCTCCACTTT.

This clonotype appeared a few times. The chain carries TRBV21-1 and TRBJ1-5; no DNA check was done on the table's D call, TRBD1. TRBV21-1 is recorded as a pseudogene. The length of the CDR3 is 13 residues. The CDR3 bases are TGTGCCAGCAGCATCCCGAGGGATCAGCCCCAGCATTTT. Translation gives CASSIPRDQPQHF.

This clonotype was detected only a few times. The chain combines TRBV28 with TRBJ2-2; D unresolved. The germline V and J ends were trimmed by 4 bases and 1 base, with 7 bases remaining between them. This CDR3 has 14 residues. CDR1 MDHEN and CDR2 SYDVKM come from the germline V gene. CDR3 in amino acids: CASSSQLNTGELFF. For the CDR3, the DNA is TGTGCCAGCAGTTCTCAGCTGAACACCGGGGAGCTGTTTTTT.

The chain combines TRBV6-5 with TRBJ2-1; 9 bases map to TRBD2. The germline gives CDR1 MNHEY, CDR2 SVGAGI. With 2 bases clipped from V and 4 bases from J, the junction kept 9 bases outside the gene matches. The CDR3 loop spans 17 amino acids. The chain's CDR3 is CASSYSPLAGVYNEQFF. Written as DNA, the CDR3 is TGTGCCAGCAGTTACAGCCCGTTAGCGGGGGTGTACAATGAGCAGTTCTTC.

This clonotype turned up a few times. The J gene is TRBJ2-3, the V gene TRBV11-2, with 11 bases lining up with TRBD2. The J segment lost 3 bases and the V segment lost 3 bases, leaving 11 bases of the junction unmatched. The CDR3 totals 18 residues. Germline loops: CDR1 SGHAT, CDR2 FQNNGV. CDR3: CASSLETSGNLRTDTQYF. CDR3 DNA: TGTGCCAGCAGCTTGGAGACTAGCGGGAATCTGAGGACAGATACGCAGTATTTT.

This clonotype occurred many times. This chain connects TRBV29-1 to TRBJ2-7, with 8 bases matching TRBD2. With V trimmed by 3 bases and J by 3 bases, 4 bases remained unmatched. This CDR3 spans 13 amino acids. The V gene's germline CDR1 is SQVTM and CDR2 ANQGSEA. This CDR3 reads CSVEAGGIYEQYF. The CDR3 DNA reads TGCAGCGTTGAGGCGGGAGGAATCTACGAGCAGTACTTC.

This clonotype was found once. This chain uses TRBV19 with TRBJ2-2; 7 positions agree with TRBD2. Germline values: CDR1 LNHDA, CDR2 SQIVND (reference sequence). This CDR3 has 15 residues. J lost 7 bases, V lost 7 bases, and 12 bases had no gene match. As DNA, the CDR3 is TGTGCCAGTAAGGAGGCTAGCGGAGCTTTCGGGGAGCTGTTTTTT. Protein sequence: CASKEASGAFGELFF.